This T cell receptor (beta chain) is from a study of blood T cell repertoires in COVID-19. Assay used: immunoSEQ multiplex PCR; TCRdb lists only in-frame clones, some missing. Here the sample spans about 310,000 clones, approximately 90% being singletons. From germline, CDR1 is SGHRS and CDR2 YFSETQ. There are 14 residues in the CDR3. Trimming at V came to 4 bases and at J to 7 bases, leaving 7 bases not matched to a gene. Cohort assignment relied on participant-reported clinical history. Material: PBMCs or T cells enriched from blood (not recorded which). The sequence was obtained from a woman aged 40-49 years who had recovered from COVID-19. V usage is TRBV5-1 and J usage is TRBJ2-7; TRBD1 matches at 11 bases. CDR3: CASSPGQGEDEQYF. In DNA, the CDR3 is TGCGCCAGCAGCCCGGGACAGGGGGAGGATGAGCAGTACTTC.